Presented here are 24 T cell receptor beta chains from one specimen sequenced in a study of cytomegalovirus exposure and HLA in healthy donors. PCR employed 60 Vbeta and 13 Jbeta primers. The protocol was immunoSEQ multiplex PCR, while the TCRdb copy is restricted to in-frame clones and leaves out a portion. The table includes roughly 120,000 clones, around 80% detected once. Input material: PBMCs. The source is a woman younger than 45 in good health and CMV-seronegative.

This clone was found a few times. The rearrangement joins TRBV11-2 to TRBJ2-4; the D is unclear. Germline loops: CDR1 SGHAT, CDR2 FQNNGV. The CDR3 spans 15 residues. V lost 4 bases and J lost 0, with 10 bases in between. CDR3 nucleotide sequence: TGTGCCAGCAGCTCCATTCGACTAGCCAAAAACATTCAGTACTTC. Translating it yields CASSSIRLAKNIQYF.

The chain is built from TRBV7-9 and TRBJ1-6; weak D call: TRBD1 (6 bases). Germline V lookup: CDR1 SEHNR, CDR2 FQNEAQ (reference sequence). The germline V and J ends were trimmed by 1 base and 10 bases, with 8 bases remaining between them. This CDR3 region has 13 residues. CDR3 nucleotide sequence: TGTGCCAGCAGCTTAGAGGGGGGGTCACCCCTCCACTTT. Residues: CASSLEGGSPLHF.

The V and J genes are TRBV4-3 and TRBJ2-3; 12 nucleotides line up with TRBD2. V lost 1 base, J lost 3 bases, and 5 bases stayed unmatched. The CDR3 is 17 amino acids. Germline CDR1 LGHNA, CDR2 YSLEER. The CDR3 here is CASSQGPSGRATDTQYF. The CDR3 region has the DNA TGCGCCAGCAGCCAAGGTCCTAGCGGGAGGGCAACAGATACGCAGTATTTT.

This clone was observed a handful of times. The rearrangement uses TRBV6-6 and TRBJ2-2; possible D gene TRBD2, 6 bases. CDR1 is MNHNY and CDR2 is SVGAGI in the germline V gene (reference sequence). Trimming took off 4 bases at V and 6 bases at J, with 18 bases between the two ends. The CDR3 totals 16 residues. Here the CDR3 reads CASSFRGESGSGELFF. In nucleotides, the CDR3 is TGTGCCAGCAGTTTTCGCGGGGAGTCTGGGTCCGGGGAGCTGTTTTTT.

The V gene is TRBV11-3, the J gene TRBJ1-5; 7 bases line up with TRBD1. With 5 bases clipped from V and 2 bases from J, the junction kept 3 bases outside the gene matches. The germline V gene has CDR1 SGHNT and CDR2 YENEEA. The CDR3 extends over 14 amino acids. The CDR3 sequence: CASSAGTGNQPQHF. Here the CDR3 DNA reads TGTGCCAGCAGCGCAGGGACAGGCAATCAGCCCCAGCATTTT.

The J gene is TRBJ1-2, the V gene TRBV4-3; tentatively, D is TRBD1 (6 bases). Germline CDR1 and CDR2: LGHNA and YSLEER. V was clipped by 1 base and J by 6 bases, with 15 bases between them. The CDR3 loop spans 15 amino acids. CDR3 in amino acids: CASSQVRRDIDGYTF. The CDR3 DNA follows: TGCGCCAGCAGCCAAGTCCGCAGGGACATCGATGGCTACACCTTC.

The J gene is TRBJ1-1, the V gene TRBV6-5; 8 positions agree with TRBD1. With 5 bases clipped from V and 4 bases from J, the junction kept 3 bases outside the gene matches. Germline V CDR1 and CDR2: MNHEY, SVGAGI. The CDR3 loop spans 13 amino acids. This CDR3 reads CASSRQGTTEAFF. Here the CDR3 DNA reads TGTGCCAGCAGTAGACAGGGGACCACTGAAGCTTTCTTT.

In its sample, this clone was seen a few times. J is TRBJ1-2 and V is TRBV6-5; TRBD1 matches at 10 bases. Germline lookup yields CDR1 MNHEY and CDR2 SVGAGI. The CDR3 contains 16 residues. With 0 bases clipped from V and 4 bases from J, the junction kept 5 bases outside the gene matches. As DNA, the CDR3 is TGTGCCAGCAGTTACTCCCGGACAGGGGGAATCTATGGCTACACCTTC. This gives the protein CASSYSRTGGIYGYTF.

The genes are TRBV4-2 and TRBJ1-2; TRBD1 might be the D (5 bases). Germline V gene sequence: CDR1 LGHNA, CDR2 YNFKEQ. This CDR3 is built from 16 residues. V was shortened by 1 base and J by 4 bases, with 16 bases between the two germline ends. The CDR3 here is CASSQGSEGTSYGYTF. CDR3 DNA: TGTGCCAGCAGCCAAGGATCAGAGGGGACTAGCTATGGCTACACCTTC.

V is TRBV18 and J is TRBJ1-1; a weak D match, TRBD1 (5 bases). The CDR3 runs 13 residues. From germline, CDR1 is KGHSH and CDR2 LQKENI. Trimming took 5 bases from V and 0 from J, leaving 7 bases between them. The CDR3 here is CASSMGLNTEAFF. The CDR3 DNA reads TGTGCCAGCTCAATGGGGCTGAACACTGAAGCTTTCTTT.

Details on this clone: At one end the junction does not follow the germline gene, possibly because of a read error. The chain combines TRBV4-3 with TRBJ1-1; D remains ambiguous. The germline gives CDR1 LGHNA, CDR2 YSLEER. CDR3 length: 15 amino acids. The CDR3 spells CASSQDPLTSTKAFF. The CDR3 DNA is TGCGCCAGCAGCCAAGATCCCTTGACCAGCACTAAAGCTTTCTTT.

The J gene is TRBJ2-6, the V gene TRBV28, with D possibly being TRBD2 (6 bases). The germline V gene has CDR1 MDHEN and CDR2 SYDVKM. Trimming took 3 bases from V and 0 from J, leaving 12 bases between them. CDR3 length equals 17 residues. The CDR3 DNA reads TGTGCCAGCAGTTTTGAGGGAGGCCCCTCTGGGGCCAACGTCCTGACTTTC. Its translation is CASSFEGGPSGANVLTF.

The genes are TRBV5-1 and TRBJ1-1; D gene uncertain. In germline, CDR1 is SGHRS, CDR2 YFSETQ. V shed 7 bases and J shed 2 bases, with 18 bases lying between them. This CDR3 has 15 amino acids. For the CDR3, the DNA is TGCGCCAGCGGAAATCCCTCACGGGGAAACACTGAAGCTTTCTTT. Protein product: CASGNPSRGNTEAFF.

The V call is TRBV5-1, the J call TRBJ2-5; TRBD1 aligns across 9 bases. With V trimmed by 4 bases and J by 4 bases, 2 bases remained unmatched. Per the germline V gene, CDR1 is SGHRS and CDR2 is YFSETQ. This CDR3 is 13 amino acids long. The CDR3 sequence: CASSMTGGETQYF. CDR3 nucleotides: TGCGCCAGCAGCATGACAGGGGGAGAGACCCAGTACTTC. Using reference TRBV5-1 and TRBJ2-5 for the parts outside the CDR3, the full variable domain is KAGVTQTPRYLIKTRGQQVTLSCSPISGHRSVSWYQQTPGQGLQFLFEYFSETQRNKGNFPGRFSGRQFSNSRSEMNVSTLELGDSALYLCASSMTGGETQYFGPGTRLLVL.

The chain combines TRBV27 with TRBJ1-4; possibly TRBD1 for D (6 bases). The CDR3 is 18 residues long. Looked up from germline, CDR1 is MNHEY and CDR2 is SMNVEV (reference sequence). The germline V and J ends were trimmed by 0 bases and 3 bases, with 17 bases remaining between them. CDR3 protein: CASSLSGGPRRANEKLFF. The CDR3 bases are TGTGCCAGCAGTTTATCGGGGGGGCCTAGAAGGGCTAATGAAAAACTGTTTTTT.

CDR3 DNA sequence: TGTGCCAGCAGGGGGCTGGATTCCTACGAGCAGTACTTC. Encoded protein: CASRGLDSYEQYF. This sequence joins TRBV6-5 and TRBJ2-7, with a tentative D call TRBD1 (5 bases). Trimming took off 6 bases at V and 1 base at J, with 10 bases between the two ends. There are 13 residues in the CDR3. CDR1 is MNHEY, CDR2 SVGAGI, per germline.

This chain uses TRBV10-3 with TRBJ2-3; a weak D match, TRBD2 (6 bases). Per the germline V gene, CDR1 is ENHRY and CDR2 is SYGVKD. The CDR3 runs to 14 residues. Trimming took 5 bases from V and 5 from J, leaving 14 bases between them. CDR3 DNA: TGTGCCATCAGTCGGAGTGGGACTGAAGATACGCAGTATTTT. This translates into CAISRSGTEDTQYF.

This sequence joins TRBV6-5 and TRBJ1-1; D remains unclear. The V gene lost 6 bases and the J gene lost 3 bases, with 11 bases spanning the gap. Per germline, CDR1 MNHEY and CDR2 SVGAGI. The CDR3 is made up of 13 amino acids. In nucleotides, the CDR3 is TGTGCCAGCAGAGACAATAGGTACACTGAAGCTTTCTTT. Translating gives CASRDNRYTEAFF.

The chain links TRBV11-2 to TRBJ2-7; D is undetermined. Germline V lookup: CDR1 SGHAT, CDR2 FQNNGV. The CDR3 is 12 residues long. With 5 bases removed from V and 7 bases from J, the gap between germline ends came to 12 bases. For the CDR3, the DNA is TGTGCCAGCAGCGATTTTATCTATGAGCAGTACTTC. Its translation: CASSDFIYEQYF.

V is TRBV10-1 and J is TRBJ2-7, with D unresolved. V was clipped by 3 bases and J by 7 bases, with 16 bases between them. The CDR3 covers 14 residues. Germline V lookup: CDR1 WNHNN, CDR2 SYGVQD (reference sequence). For the CDR3, the DNA is TGCGCCAGCAGTGACTTATTTGACACTCGGGAGCAGTACTTC. Protein: CASSDLFDTREQYF.

J is TRBJ2-6 and V is TRBV7-8, with 7 bases identical to TRBD1. Germline V gene data show CDR1 as SGHVS and CDR2 as FQNEAQ. CDR3 length: 20 residues. J was trimmed by 2 bases and V by 2 bases; bases with no gene match: 15. CDR3 residues: CASSLITGTAFKTGANVLTF. The CDR3 DNA reads TGTGCCAGCAGCTTAATAACCGGGACAGCATTTAAGACTGGGGCCAACGTCCTGACTTTC.

The chain links TRBV27 to TRBJ1-1; 9 bases align to TRBD1. The germline CDR1 and CDR2 sequences are MNHEY and SMNVEV (reference sequence). The J segment lost 1 base and the V segment lost 6 bases, leaving 3 bases of the junction unmatched. This CDR3 region has 14 residues. CDR3 sequence reads: CASSPGQGNTEAFF. Written as DNA, the CDR3 is TGTGCCAGCAGCCCGGGACAGGGGAACACTGAAGCTTTCTTT.

The rearrangement links TRBV4-2 to TRBJ2-5; 10 positions match TRBD2. Germline CDR1 reads LGHNA; CDR2 reads YNFKEQ. V lost 0 bases to trimming and J lost 3 bases; unmatched junction nucleotides: 10. CDR3 length equals 18 residues. CDR3 amino acids: CASSQDGLAGEPEETQYF. CDR3 bases: TGTGCCAGCAGCCAAGATGGGCTAGCGGGGGAGCCAGAAGAGACCCAGTACTTC.

The chain joins TRBV2 to TRBJ2-2; 11 bases are a match to TRBD2. Germline lookup yields CDR1 SNHLY and CDR2 FYNNEI. This CDR3 has 17 residues. The V and J ends lost 6 bases and 4 bases, in that order; junction bases with no gene match: 10. Here the CDR3 DNA reads TGTGCCAGCAGGGCCCTAGGACTAGCGGGCTCCACCGGGGAGCTGTTTTTT. Protein: CASRALGLAGSTGELFF.